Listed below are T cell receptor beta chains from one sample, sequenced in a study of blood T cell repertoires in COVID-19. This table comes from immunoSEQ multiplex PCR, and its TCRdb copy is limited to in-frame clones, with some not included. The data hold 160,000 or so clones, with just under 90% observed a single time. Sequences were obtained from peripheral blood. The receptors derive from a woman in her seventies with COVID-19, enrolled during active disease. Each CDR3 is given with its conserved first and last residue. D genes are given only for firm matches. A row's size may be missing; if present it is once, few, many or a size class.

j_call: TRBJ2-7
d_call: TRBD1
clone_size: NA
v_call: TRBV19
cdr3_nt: TGTGCCACAACCTCCAGGACAGGAACCTACGAGCAGTACTTC
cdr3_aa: CATTSRTGTYEQYF

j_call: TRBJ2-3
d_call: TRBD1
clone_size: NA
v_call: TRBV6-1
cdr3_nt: TGTGCCAGCAGTGCCCCTCCGGGACAGGGCACAGATACGCAGTATTTT
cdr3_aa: CASSAPPGQGTDTQYF

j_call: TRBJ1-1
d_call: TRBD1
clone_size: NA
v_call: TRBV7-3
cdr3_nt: TGTGCCAGCAGCTTAACGGGGACAGGGGCTGAAGCTTTCTTT
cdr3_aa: CASSLTGTGAEAFF

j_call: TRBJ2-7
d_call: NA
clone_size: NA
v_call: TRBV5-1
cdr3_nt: TGCGCCAGCAGCCTTCTCCGGACAGGAGGGACCTACGAGCAGTACTTC
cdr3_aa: CASSLLRTGGTYEQYF

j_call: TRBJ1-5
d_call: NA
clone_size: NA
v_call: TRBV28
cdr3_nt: TGTGCCAGCAGTTTATCTTGGGGGGGCGGCAATCAGCCCCAGCATTTT
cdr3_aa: CASSLSWGGGNQPQHF

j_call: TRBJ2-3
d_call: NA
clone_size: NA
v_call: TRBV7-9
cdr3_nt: TGTGCCAGCAGCTTAACGGCGGGCACAGATACGCAGTATTTT
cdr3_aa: CASSLTAGTDTQYF

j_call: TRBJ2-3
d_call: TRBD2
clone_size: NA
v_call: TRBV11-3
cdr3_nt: TGTGCCAGCAGCCGGCAGCGGGGGCCTGGAGATACGCAGTATTTT
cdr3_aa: CASSRQRGPGDTQYF

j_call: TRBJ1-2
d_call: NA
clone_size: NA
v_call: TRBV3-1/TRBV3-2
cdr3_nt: TGTGCCAGCAGCCAAGATTTATCAGGGTATGGCTACACCTTC
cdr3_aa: CASSQDLSGYGYTF

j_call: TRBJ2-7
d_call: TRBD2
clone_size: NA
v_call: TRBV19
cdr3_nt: TGTGCCAGTAGTATTAAGACTAGCGGGACCTACGAGCAGTACTTC
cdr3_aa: CASSIKTSGTYEQYF

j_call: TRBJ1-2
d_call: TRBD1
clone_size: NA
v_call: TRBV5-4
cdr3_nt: TGTGCCAGCAGCCCCCCGGGACAGACTTATGGCTACACCTTC
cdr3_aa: CASSPPGQTYGYTF

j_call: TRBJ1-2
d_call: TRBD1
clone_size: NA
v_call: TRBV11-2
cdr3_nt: TGTGCCAGCAGCTTAGGGTTTTGGACAGGGGAGTGGTATGGCTACACCTTC
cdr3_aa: CASSLGFWTGEWYGYTF

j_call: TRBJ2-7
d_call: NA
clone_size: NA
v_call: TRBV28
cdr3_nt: TGTGCCAGCATGGGGGAGGCCACCTACGAGCAGTACTTC
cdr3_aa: CASMGEATYEQYF

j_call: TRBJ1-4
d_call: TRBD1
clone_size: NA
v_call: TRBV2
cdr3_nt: TGTGCCAGCAGACGACAGGGAACTAATGAAAAACTGTTTTTT
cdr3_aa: CASRRQGTNEKLFF

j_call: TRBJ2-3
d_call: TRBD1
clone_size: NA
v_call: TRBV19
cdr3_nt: TGTGCCAGTAGTACTGGGACAGGGGCCACAGATACGCAGTATTTT
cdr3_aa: CASSTGTGATDTQYF

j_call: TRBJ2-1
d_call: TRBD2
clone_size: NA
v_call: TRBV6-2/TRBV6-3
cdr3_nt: TGTGCCAGCAGCCGACTAGCGGGGGGGTTGTACAATGAGCAGTTCTTC
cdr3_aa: CASSRLAGGLYNEQFF

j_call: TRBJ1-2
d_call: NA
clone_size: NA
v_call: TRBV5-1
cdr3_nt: TGCGCCAGCAGCTTGGCCCAGACAGCCGAGGGCTACACCTTC
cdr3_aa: CASSLAQTAEGYTF

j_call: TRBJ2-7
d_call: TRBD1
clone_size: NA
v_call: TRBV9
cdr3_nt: TGTGCCAGCAGCGTAGCAGGGGGCGGTCACGAGCAGTACTTC
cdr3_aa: CASSVAGGGHEQYF

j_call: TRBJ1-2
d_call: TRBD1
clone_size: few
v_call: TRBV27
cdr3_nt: TGTGCCAGCAGTTTATTTGGCAGGGGGGATGGCTACACCTTC
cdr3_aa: CASSLFGRGDGYTF

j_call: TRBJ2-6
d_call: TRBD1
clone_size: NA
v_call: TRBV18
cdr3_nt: TGTGCCAGCTCCCAGGGGGCTCGAACGTCTGGGGCCAACGTCCTGACTTTC
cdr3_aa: CASSQGARTSGANVLTF

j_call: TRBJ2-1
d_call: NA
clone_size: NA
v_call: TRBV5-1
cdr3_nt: TGCGCCAGCAGCTTGGTCGGGGGGCTCTACAATGAGCAGTTCTTC
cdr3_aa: CASSLVGGLYNEQFF

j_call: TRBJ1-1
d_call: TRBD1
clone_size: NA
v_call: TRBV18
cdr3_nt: TGTGCCAGCTCACCCTCTGGACAGGTTGAAGCTTTCTTT
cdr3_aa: CASSPSGQVEAFF

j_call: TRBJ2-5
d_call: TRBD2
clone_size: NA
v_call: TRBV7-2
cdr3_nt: TGTGCCAGCAGCTCAGGACTAGTCGTCGTAGAGACCCAGTACTTC
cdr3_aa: CASSSGLVVVETQYF

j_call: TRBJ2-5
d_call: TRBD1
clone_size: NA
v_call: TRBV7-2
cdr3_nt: TGTGCCAGCAGCTTAGTGGGGACAGGGGGTCAAGAGACCCAGTACTTC
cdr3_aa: CASSLVGTGGQETQYF

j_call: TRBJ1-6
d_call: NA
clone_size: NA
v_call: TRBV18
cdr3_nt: TGTGCCAGCTCCCAACGAAGGACAGATAATTCACCCCTCCACTTT
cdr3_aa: CASSQRRTDNSPLHF

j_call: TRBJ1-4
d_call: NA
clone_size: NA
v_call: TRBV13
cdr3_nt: TGTGCCAGCAGCTTAGGCGCGGACACCTATGGTAATGAAAAACTGTTTTTT
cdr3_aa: CASSLGADTYGNEKLFF

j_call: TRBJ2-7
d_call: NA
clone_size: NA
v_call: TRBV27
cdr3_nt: TGTGCCAGCAGTTTATCCAGGTTGGGGCCCTACGAGCAGTACTTC
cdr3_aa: CASSLSRLGPYEQYF

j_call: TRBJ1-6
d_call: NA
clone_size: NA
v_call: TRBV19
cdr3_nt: TGTGCCAGTAGTATAGATCTGCGGGGGACTAATTCACCCCTCCACTTT
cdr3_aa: CASSIDLRGTNSPLHF